These 9 T cell receptor beta chains share one sample of origin, sequenced in a study of Ad26.COV2.S vaccination and SARS-CoV-2 variants. Documented treatment: roughly 19 received Ad26.COV2.S at low or high dose, single or two shots; roughly 5 received placebo; per-sample allocation not given. Material that was analyzed had been drawn on day 63 after the first vaccine or placebo injection. Measured with immunoSEQ multiplex PCR; TCRdb has only the in-frame clones, and not every one. The sample holds about 350,000 clones, 70% to 90% seen once. The sample here was peripheral blood, taken in a trial of Ad26.COV2.S vaccine versus placebo. These receptors were collected from a person between 18 and 59 years old who received the Ad26.COV2.S COVID-19 vaccine or a placebo.

CDR3 sequence (DNA): TGCGCCAGCAGTGAGAGGACTAGCGGGAGGGAGACCCAGTACTTC. Residues: CASSERTSGRETQYF. The chain combines TRBV10-1 with TRBJ2-5; TRBD2 aligns across 14 bases. There are 15 residues in the CDR3. The V segment lost 2 bases and the J segment 5 bases; nucleotides outside the gene matches: 1. Germline values: CDR1 WNHNN, CDR2 SYGVQD (reference sequence).

The V gene is TRBV18, the J gene TRBJ1-2, with 12 bases that match TRBD1. Germline trimming cut 2 bases from V and 4 bases from J; bases unmatched to any gene: 5. The CDR3 is 16 amino acids. Germline-derived CDR1 and CDR2 are KGHSH and LQKENI. The CDR3 bases are TGTGCCAGCTCACCAGGGACAGGGGGCCATGGCTATGGCTACACCTTC. It is translated as CASSPGTGGHGYGYTF. Full variable domain (remainder filled in from reference TRBV18 and TRBJ1-2): NAGVMQNPRHLVRRRGQEARLRCSPMKGHSHVYWYRQLPEEGLKFMVYLQKENIIDESGMPKERFSAEFPKEGPSILRIQQVVRGDSAAYFCASSPGTGGHGYGYTFGSGTRLTVV.

The CDR3 DNA reads as TGTGCCAGCAGCCCCAACTCCTACGAGCAGTACTTC. Its protein is CASSPNSYEQYF. This chain uses TRBV9 with TRBJ2-7; D unclear. Germline V gene data show CDR1 as SGDLS and CDR2 as YYNGEE. The V and J ends lost 4 bases and 0 bases respectively, with 5 bases between them. CDR3 length equals 12 residues.

The V gene is TRBV19, the J gene TRBJ2-3; D is perhaps TRBD2 (5 bases). V lost 6 bases and J 2 bases, leaving 12 bases between the germline ends. The CDR3 is made up of 14 amino acids. The germline V gene has CDR1 LNHDA and CDR2 SQIVND (reference sequence). The CDR3 DNA reads as TGTGCCAGTAGCCGCGGAGCGGCCACAGATACGCAGTATTTT. Protein: CASSRGAATDTQYF.

This chain connects TRBV15 to TRBJ2-7; 9 positions match TRBD1. Trimming at V came to 0 bases and at J to 2 bases, leaving 8 bases not matched to a gene. The CDR3 is 17 amino acids. CDR1 and CDR2 (germline): LNHNV, YYDKDF (reference sequence). CDR3 region: CATSRDPPGDRAYEQYF. DNA for the CDR3: TGTGCCACCAGCAGAGACCCCCCCGGGGACAGGGCCTACGAGCAGTACTTC.

V is TRBV18 and J is TRBJ2-7, with 8 bases that match TRBD2. Unmatched junction bases numbered 6, after V lost 6 bases and J lost 2 bases. Germline CDR1 is KGHSH and CDR2 is LQKENI. This CDR3 contains 14 residues. The chain's CDR3 is CASSPSGGTYEQYF. The DNA for the CDR3 is TGTGCCAGCTCTCCCTCGGGGGGGACCTACGAGCAGTACTTC.

This clone was seen only a few times. A read error may account for a junction end that differs from germline. This rearrangement joins TRBV4-3 to TRBJ2-5; D is perhaps TRBD1 (6 bases). Germline lookup yields CDR1 LGHNA and CDR2 YSLEER. The CDR3 extends over 11 amino acids. For the CDR3, the DNA is TGCGCCACCAGGGGCCCAGAGTCCCAGTACTTC. It codes for CATRGPESQYF.

The V call is TRBV19, the J call TRBJ1-5; 11 bases are a match to TRBD1. The CDR3 contains 18 residues. Germline CDR1 and CDR2: LNHDA and SQIVND (reference sequence). J was trimmed by 0 bases and V by 3 bases; bases with no gene match: 7. DNA of the CDR3: TGTGCCAGTAGTATTCGGGACAGGGGGTTTTATAGCAATCAGCCCCAGCATTTT. Residues: CASSIRDRGFYSNQPQHF.

The rearrangement links TRBV27 to TRBJ1-1; D unresolved. Germline V gives CDR1 MNHEY, CDR2 SMNVEV (reference sequence). The ends were cut back, 6 bases at V and 5 bases at J, with 16 bases in the middle. CDR3 length equals 14 residues. The CDR3 DNA sequence: TGTGCCAGCAGCCCCTATGGGCCGGGGACTGAAGCTTTCTTT. Translation gives CASSPYGPGTEAFF.